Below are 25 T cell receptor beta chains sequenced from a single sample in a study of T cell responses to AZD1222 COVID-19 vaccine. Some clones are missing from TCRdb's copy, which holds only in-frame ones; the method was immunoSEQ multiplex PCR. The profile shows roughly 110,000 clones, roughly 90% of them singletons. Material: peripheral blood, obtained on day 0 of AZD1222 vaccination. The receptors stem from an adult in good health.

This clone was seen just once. The CDR3 is CASIPASGTYEQYF. The CDR3 region has the DNA TGTGCCAGCATCCCCGCTAGCGGGACCTACGAGCAGTACTTC. The chain employs TRBV27 and TRBJ2-7, with 9 bases matching TRBD2. CDR1 is MNHEY, CDR2 SMNVEV, per germline (reference sequence). There are 14 residues in the CDR3. V shed 7 bases and J 2 bases; nucleotides not matched to a gene: 6.

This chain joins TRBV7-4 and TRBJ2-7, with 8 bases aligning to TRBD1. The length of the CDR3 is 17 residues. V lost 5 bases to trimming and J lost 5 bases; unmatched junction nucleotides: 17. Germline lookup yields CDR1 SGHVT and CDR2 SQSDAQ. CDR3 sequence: CASSRPPRRQGAHEQYF. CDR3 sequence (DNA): TGTGCCAGCAGCCGACCACCCCGGCGGCAGGGGGCCCACGAGCAGTACTTC.

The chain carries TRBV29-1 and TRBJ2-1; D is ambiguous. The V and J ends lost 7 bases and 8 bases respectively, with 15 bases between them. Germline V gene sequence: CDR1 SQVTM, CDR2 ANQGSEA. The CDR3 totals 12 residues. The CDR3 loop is CSAALSIDEQFF. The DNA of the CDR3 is TGCAGCGCCGCACTTAGTATCGATGAGCAGTTCTTC.

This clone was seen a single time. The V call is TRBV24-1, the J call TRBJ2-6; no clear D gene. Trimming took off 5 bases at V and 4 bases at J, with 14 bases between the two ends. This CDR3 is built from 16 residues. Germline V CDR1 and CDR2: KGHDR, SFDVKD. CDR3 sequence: CATSAGWAGGANVLTF. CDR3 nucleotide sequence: TGTGCCACCAGTGCGGGCTGGGCTGGCGGGGCCAACGTCCTGACTTTC.

CDR3 sequence reads: CASRPHGNSYEQYF. The CDR3 DNA follows: TGTGCCAGCAGGCCCCATGGGAACTCCTACGAGCAGTACTTC. The J gene is TRBJ2-7, the V gene TRBV2; D uncertain. The length of the CDR3 is 14 residues. The germline gives CDR1 SNHLY, CDR2 FYNNEI. Trimming stripped 6 bases from V and 0 bases from J, with 12 bases between.

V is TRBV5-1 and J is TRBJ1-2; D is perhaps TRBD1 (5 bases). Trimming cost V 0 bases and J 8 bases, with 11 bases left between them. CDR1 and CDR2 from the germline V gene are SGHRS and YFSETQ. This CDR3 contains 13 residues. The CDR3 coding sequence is TGCGCCAGCAGCTTGGTCCAGGGAAGAGGCTACACCTTC. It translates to CASSLVQGRGYTF.

The chain's CDR3 is CASSVATTSGSREQFF. CDR3 bases: TGTGCCAGCAGCGTAGCTACAACTAGCGGGAGCCGTGAGCAGTTCTTC. This chain joins TRBV9 and TRBJ2-1; 11 bases match TRBD2. This CDR3 is 16 amino acids long. Germline trimming cut 0 bases from V and 9 bases from J; bases unmatched to any gene: 8. Germline CDR1 is SGDLS and CDR2 is YYNGEE.

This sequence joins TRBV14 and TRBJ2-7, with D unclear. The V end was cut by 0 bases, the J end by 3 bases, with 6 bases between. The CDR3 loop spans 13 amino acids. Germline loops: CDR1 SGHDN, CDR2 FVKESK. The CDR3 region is CASSQDTDYEQYF. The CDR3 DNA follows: TGTGCCAGCAGCCAAGATACGGACTACGAGCAGTACTTC.

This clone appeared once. The CDR3: CASSSWLSNTEAFF. CDR3 DNA sequence: TGTGCCAGCAGCTCTTGGTTGAGTAACACTGAAGCTTTCTTT. The J gene is TRBJ1-1, the V gene TRBV7-2; D uncertain. V was cut by 4 bases and J by 2 bases, with 11 bases left in between. Germline loops: CDR1 SGHTA, CDR2 FQGNSA. The CDR3 is 14 amino acids.

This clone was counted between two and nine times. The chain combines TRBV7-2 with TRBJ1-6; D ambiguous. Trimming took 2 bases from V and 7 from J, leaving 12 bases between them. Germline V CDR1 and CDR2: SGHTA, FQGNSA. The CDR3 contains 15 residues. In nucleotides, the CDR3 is TGTGCCAGCAGCTTAACCCCCCCGGGGAATTCACCCCTCCACTTT. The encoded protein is CASSLTPPGNSPLHF.

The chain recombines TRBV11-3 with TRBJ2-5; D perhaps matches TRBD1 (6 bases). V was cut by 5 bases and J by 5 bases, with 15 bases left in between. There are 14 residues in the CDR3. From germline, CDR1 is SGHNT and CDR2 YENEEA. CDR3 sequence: CASSKYRVAETQYF. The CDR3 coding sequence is TGTGCCAGCAGCAAGTACAGGGTTGCGGAGACCCAGTACTTC.

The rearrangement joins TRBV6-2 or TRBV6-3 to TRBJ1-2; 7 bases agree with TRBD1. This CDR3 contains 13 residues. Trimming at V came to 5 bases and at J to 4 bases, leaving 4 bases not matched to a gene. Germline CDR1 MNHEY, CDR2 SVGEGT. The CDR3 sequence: CASSPQGTYGYTF. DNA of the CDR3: TGTGCCAGCAGTCCACAGGGGACCTATGGCTACACCTTC.

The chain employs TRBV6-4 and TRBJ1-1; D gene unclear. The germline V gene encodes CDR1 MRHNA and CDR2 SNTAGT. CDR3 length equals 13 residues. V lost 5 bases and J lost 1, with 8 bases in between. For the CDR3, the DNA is TGTGCCAGCAGTATGACGGGGAACACTGAAGCTTTCTTT. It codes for CASSMTGNTEAFF.

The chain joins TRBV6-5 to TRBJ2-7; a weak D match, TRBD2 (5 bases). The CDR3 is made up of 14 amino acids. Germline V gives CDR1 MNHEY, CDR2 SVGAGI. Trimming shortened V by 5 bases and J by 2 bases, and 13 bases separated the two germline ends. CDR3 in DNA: TGTGCCAGCAGTCGCCAAAGAGGGCCCTACGAGCAGTACTTC. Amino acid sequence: CASSRQRGPYEQYF.

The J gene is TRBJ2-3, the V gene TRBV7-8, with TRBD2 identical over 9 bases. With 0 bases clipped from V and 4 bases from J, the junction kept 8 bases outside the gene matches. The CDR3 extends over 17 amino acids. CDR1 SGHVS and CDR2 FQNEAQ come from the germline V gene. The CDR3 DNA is TGTGCCAGCAGCTTAGCGATGGCGGGAGGGTTCTCAGATACGCAGTATTTT. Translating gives CASSLAMAGGFSDTQYF.

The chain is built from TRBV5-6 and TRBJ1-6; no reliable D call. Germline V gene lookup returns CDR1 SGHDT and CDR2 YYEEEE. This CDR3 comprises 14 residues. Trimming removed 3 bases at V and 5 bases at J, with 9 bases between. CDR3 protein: CASSSLTHNSPLHF. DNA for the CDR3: TGTGCCAGCAGCTCGCTAACCCATAATTCACCCCTCCACTTT.

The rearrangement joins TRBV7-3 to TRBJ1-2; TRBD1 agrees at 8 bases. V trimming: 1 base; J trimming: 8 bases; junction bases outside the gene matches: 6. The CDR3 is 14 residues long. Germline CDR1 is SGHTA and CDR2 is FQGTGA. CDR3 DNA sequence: TGTGCCAGCAGCTTAATCGGACAGGGAAGCGGCTACACCTTC. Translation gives CASSLIGQGSGYTF.

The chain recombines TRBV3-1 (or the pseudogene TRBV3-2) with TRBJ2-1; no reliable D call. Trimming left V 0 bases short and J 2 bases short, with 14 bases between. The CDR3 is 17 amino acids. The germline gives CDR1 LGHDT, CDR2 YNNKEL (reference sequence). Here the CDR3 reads CASSQDRTPATYNEQFF. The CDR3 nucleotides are TGTGCCAGCAGCCAAGATCGAACCCCGGCTACCTACAATGAGCAGTTCTTC.

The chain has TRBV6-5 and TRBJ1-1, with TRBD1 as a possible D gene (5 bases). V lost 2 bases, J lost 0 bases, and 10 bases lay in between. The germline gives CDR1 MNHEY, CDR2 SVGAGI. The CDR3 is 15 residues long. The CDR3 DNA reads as TGTGCCAGCAGTTACGTCAGGGACTTGAACACTGAAGCTTTCTTT. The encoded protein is CASSYVRDLNTEAFF.

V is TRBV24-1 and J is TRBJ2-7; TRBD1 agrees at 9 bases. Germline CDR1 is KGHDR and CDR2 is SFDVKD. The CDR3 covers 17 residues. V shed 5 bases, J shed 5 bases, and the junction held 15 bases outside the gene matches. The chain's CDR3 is CATSAGPTGGLFHEQYF. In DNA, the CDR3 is TGTGCCACCAGTGCAGGGCCCACAGGGGGCTTATTCCACGAGCAGTACTTC.

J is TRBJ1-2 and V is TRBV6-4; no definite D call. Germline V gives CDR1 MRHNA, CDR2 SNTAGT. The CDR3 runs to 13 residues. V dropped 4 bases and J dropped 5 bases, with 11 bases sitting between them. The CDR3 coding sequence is TGTGCCAGCAGTGGTGGCGGACGATATGGCTACACCTTC. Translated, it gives CASSGGGRYGYTF.

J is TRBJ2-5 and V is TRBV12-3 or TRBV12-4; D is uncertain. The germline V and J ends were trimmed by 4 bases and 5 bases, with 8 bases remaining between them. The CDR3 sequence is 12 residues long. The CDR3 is CASSSVEETQYF. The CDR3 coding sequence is TGTGCCAGCAGTTCTGTGGAGGAGACCCAGTACTTC.

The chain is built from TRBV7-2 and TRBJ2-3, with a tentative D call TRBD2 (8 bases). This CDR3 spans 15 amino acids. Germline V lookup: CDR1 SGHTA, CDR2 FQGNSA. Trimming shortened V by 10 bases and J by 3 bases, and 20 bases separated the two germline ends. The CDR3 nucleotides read TGTGCCACCCTCAGGGGGACTAGTCGGACAGATACGCAGTATTTT. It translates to CATLRGTSRTDTQYF.

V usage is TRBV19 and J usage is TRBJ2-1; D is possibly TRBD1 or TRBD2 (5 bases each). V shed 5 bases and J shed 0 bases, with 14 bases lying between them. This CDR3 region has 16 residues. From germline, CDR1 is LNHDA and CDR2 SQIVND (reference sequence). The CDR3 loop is CASSQRGSSSYNEQFF. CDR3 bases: TGTGCCAGTAGTCAACGGGGCAGTAGCTCCTACAATGAGCAGTTCTTC.

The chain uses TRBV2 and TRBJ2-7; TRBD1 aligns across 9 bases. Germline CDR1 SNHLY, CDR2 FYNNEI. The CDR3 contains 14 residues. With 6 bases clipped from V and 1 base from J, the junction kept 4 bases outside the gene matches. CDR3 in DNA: TGTGCCAGCAGCCCGGGACAGGGATCCTACGAGCAGTACTTC. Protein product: CASSPGQGSYEQYF.